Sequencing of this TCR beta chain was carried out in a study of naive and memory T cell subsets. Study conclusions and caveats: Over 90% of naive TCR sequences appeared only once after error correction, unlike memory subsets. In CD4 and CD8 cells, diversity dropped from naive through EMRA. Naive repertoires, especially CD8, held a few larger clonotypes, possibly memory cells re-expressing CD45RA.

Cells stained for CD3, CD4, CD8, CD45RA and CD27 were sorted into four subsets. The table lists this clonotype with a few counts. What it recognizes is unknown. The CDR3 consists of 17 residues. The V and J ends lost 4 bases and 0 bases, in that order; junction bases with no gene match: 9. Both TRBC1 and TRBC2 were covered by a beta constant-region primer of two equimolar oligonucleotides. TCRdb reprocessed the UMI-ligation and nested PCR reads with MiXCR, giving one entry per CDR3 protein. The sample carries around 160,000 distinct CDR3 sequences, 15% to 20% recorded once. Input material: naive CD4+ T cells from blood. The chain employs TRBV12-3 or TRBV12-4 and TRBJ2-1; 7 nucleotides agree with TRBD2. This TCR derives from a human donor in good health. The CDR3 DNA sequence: TGTGCCAGCAGTTATGGGGTTGGCGGGAGCTCCTACAATGAGCAGTTCTTC. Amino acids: CASSYGVGGSSYNEQFF.